A selection of T cell receptor beta chains follows, all from one sample in a study of blood T cell repertoires in COVID-19. Clones were sequenced by immunoSEQ multiplex PCR, and TCRdb holds only the in-frame ones, with some missing. The sample consists of about 220,000 clones, around 75% of them appearing once. Sequencing input: peripheral blood. All receptors come from a human donor in a cohort sampled during active COVID-19. The CDR3 runs from the conserved cysteine through the conserved F or W. The D gene is left open where the match is weak. A row's size may be missing; if present it is once, few, many or a size class.

>TRBV7-3|TRBJ1-4|-|-
CASSSQGGEKLFF
TGTGCCAGCAGCTCCCAGGGTGGTGAAAAACTGTTTTTT
>TRBV6-5|TRBJ1-4|-|TRBD1
CASSRQGDEKLFF
TGTGCCAGCAGTAGACAGGGCGATGAAAAACTGTTTTTT
>TRBV9|TRBJ1-4|-|-
CASSPRGGREKLFF
TGTGCCAGCAGCCCCCGAGGCGGCCGTGAAAAACTGTTTTTT
>TRBV4-2|TRBJ2-3|-|-
CASSQDSWAAAQGNTQYF
TGTGCCAGCAGCCAAGATTCGTGGGCTGCGGCCCAGGGGAATACGCAGTATTTT
>TRBV28|TRBJ2-1|few|-
CASSFATWTTSGDEQFF
TGTGCCAGCAGTTTTGCAACCTGGACTACGTCCGGCGATGAGCAGTTCTTC
>TRBV27|TRBJ2-3|-|TRBD2
CASNPGAGTSGVGITDTQYF
TGTGCCAGCAATCCCGGGGCCGGGACTAGCGGGGTGGGGATTACAGATACGCAGTATTTT
>TRBV4-3|TRBJ1-2|-|-
CASSQWRQSTNYGYTF
TGCGCCAGCAGCCAATGGCGACAGTCCACTAACTATGGCTACACCTTC
>TRBV6-2/TRBV6-3|TRBJ2-4|-|-
CASSSAGRDIQYF
TGTGCCAGCAGTTCGGCGGGTAGGGACATTCAGTACTTC
>TRBV7-9|TRBJ1-1|-|-
CASSLARVILNTEAFF
TGTGCCAGCAGCTTAGCACGGGTTATCCTGAACACTGAAGCTTTCTTT
>TRBV7-9|TRBJ1-2|-|-
CASSLARAGGYTF
TGTGCCAGCAGCTTAGCCAGGGCTGGTGGCTACACCTTC
>TRBV2|TRBJ2-7|-|TRBD2
CASIGSGSGIYEQYF
TGTGCCAGCATAGGGTCTGGTAGCGGGATTTACGAGCAGTACTTC
>TRBV5-4|TRBJ2-4|once|TRBD1
CASSTWTGEGIQYF
TGTGCCAGCAGCACCTGGACAGGGGAGGGCATTCAGTACTTC
>TRBV18|TRBJ1-1|-|-
CASSPAYMNTEAFF
TGTGCCAGCTCACCTGCGTATATGAACACTGAAGCTTTCTTT
>TRBV18|TRBJ2-7|-|-
CASSLQGPGASYEQYF
TGTGCCAGCTCACTCCAAGGTCCGGGAGCCTCCTACGAGCAGTACTTC
>TRBV3-1/TRBV3-2|TRBJ2-1|-|TRBD2
CASSQDLVGLGRNEQFF
TGTGCCAGCAGCCAAGATCTAGTAGGACTAGGGCGTAATGAGCAGTTCTTC
>TRBV7-9|TRBJ2-5|-|TRBD2
CASSADSGMGETQYF
TGTGCCAGCAGCGCCGATAGCGGGATGGGGGAGACCCAGTACTTC
>TRBV2|TRBJ2-7|-|-
CASSDRRISSYEQYF
TGTGCCAGCAGTGATCGCAGGATTAGCTCCTACGAGCAGTACTTC
>TRBV19|TRBJ2-1|few|TRBD1
CASSTLRDRNNEQFF
TGTGCCAGTAGTACCCTGAGGGACAGAAACAATGAGCAGTTCTTC
>TRBV7-2|TRBJ1-2|-|TRBD1
CASSLDQGALRGYTF
TGTGCCAGCAGCTTAGACCAGGGGGCGTTGAGGGGCTACACCTTC
>TRBV7-9|TRBJ2-3|-|-
CASSFMMAGGTDTQYF
TGTGCCAGCAGCTTTATGATGGCAGGGGGCACAGATACGCAGTATTTT
>TRBV7-9|TRBJ1-1|-|-
CASSLNEGGTEAFF
TGTGCCAGCAGCTTGAATGAGGGAGGGACTGAAGCTTTCTTT
>TRBV28|TRBJ1-5|-|-
CASSFVGGGNQPQHF
TGTGCCAGCAGTTTCGTAGGGGGGGGCAATCAGCCCCAGCATTTT
>TRBV7-3|TRBJ1-1|-|TRBD1
CASSPPTGEAEAFF
TGTGCCAGCAGCCCACCGACAGGGGAGGCTGAAGCTTTCTTT
>TRBV7-3|TRBJ2-7|-|-
CASSSQGPSGYEQYF
TGTGCCAGCAGCTCCCAGGGGCCCTCAGGGTACGAGCAGTACTTC
>TRBV27|TRBJ2-7|few|TRBD2
CASSPPTSGRAGEQYF
TGTGCCAGCAGTCCACCGACTAGCGGGAGGGCCGGCGAGCAGTACTTC